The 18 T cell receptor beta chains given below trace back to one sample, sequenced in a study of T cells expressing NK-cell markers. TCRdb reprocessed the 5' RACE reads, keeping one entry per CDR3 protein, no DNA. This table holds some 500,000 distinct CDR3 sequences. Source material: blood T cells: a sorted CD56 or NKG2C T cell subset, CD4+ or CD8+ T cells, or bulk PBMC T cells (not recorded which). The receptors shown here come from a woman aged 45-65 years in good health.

The CDR3 protein is CATSDSTFEEQFF. The chain joins TRBV24-1 to TRBJ2-1. The CDR3 has 13 residues. Germline lookup yields CDR1 KGHDR and CDR2 SFDVKD.

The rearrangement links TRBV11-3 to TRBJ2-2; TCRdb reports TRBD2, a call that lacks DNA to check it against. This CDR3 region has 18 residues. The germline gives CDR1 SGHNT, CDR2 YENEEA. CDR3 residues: CASSPGGLAERRAGELFF.

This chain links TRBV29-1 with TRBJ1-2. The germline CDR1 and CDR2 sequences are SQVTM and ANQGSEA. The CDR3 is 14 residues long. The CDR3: CSVEDEGRGYGYTF.

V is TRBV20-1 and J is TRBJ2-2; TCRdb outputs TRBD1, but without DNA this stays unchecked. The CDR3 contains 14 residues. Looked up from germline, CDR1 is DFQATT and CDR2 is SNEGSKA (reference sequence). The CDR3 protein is CSATAGFYTGELFF.

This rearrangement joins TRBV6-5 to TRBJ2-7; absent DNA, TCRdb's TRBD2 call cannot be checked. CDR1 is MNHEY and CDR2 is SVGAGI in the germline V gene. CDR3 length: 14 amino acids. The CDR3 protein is CASSSGPSSYEQYF.

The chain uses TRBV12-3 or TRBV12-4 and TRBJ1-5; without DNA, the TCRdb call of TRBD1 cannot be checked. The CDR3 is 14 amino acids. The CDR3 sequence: CASSSVGGRQPQHF.

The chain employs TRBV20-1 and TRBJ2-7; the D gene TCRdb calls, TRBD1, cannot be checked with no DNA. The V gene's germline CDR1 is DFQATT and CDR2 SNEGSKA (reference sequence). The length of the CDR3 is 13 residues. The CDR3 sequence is CSANPLSLGEQYF.

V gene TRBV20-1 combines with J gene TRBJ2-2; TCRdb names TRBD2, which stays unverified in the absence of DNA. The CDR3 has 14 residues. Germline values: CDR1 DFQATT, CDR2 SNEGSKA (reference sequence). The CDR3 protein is CSAKAGVVPGELFF.

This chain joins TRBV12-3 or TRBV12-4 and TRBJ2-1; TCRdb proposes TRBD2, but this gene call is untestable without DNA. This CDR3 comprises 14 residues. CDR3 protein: CASRAGLRTSVEFF.

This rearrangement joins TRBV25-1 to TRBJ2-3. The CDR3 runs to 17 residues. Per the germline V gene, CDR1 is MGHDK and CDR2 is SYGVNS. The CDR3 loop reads CASSESVGVWGTDTQYF.

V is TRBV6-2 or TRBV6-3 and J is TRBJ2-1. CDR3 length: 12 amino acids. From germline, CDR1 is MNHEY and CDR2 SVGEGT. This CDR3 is CAHSLLGYEQFF.

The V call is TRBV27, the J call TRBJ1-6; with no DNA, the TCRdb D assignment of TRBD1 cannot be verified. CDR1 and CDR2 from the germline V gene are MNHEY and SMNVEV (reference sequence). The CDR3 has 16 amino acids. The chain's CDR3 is CASSFLSTGGNSPLHF.

The CDR3 sequence is CATSTGAGEAFF. The genes are TRBV24-1 and TRBJ1-1; TCRdb's D call of TRBD1 is untestable without DNA. The germline gives CDR1 KGHDR, CDR2 SFDVKD. CDR3 size: 12 residues.

CDR3 sequence reads: CASRTRVEGYTF. This chain joins TRBV19 and TRBJ1-2; the TCRdb call, TRBD1, lacks DNA for checking. This CDR3 region has 12 residues. Germline lookup yields CDR1 LNHDA and CDR2 SQIVND (reference sequence). The complete variable domain, with remaining parts taken from reference TRBV19 and TRBJ1-2, reads DGGITQSPKYLFRKEGQNVTLSCEQNLNHDAMYWYRQDPGQGLRLIYYSQIVNDFQKGDIAEGYSVSREKKESFPLTVTSAQKNPTAFYLCASRTRVEGYTFGSGTRLTVV.

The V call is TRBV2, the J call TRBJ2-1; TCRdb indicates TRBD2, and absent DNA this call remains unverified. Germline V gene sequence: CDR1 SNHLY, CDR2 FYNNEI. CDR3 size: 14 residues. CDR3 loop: CASRIERTYNEQFF.

This chain's CDR3 is CASSPRTETYEQYF. The J gene is TRBJ2-7, the V gene TRBV7-8; TCRdb names TRBD1, which stays unverified in the absence of DNA. Germline assignment: CDR1 SGHVS and CDR2 FQNEAQ. The CDR3 spans 14 residues. Filled out from reference TRBV7-8 and TRBJ2-7, the complete variable domain reads GAGVSQSPRYKVAKRGQDVALRCDPISGHVSLFWYQQALGQGPEFLTYFQNEAQLDKSGLPSDRFFAERPEGSVSTLKIQRTQQEDSAVYLCASSPRTETYEQYFGPGTRLTVT.

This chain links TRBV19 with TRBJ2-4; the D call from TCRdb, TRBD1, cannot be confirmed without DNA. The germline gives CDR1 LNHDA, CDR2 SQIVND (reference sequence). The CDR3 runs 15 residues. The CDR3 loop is CASSIGPGQKNIQYF.

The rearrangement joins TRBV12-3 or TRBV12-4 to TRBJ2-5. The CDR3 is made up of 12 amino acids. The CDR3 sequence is CASSFSEETQYF.